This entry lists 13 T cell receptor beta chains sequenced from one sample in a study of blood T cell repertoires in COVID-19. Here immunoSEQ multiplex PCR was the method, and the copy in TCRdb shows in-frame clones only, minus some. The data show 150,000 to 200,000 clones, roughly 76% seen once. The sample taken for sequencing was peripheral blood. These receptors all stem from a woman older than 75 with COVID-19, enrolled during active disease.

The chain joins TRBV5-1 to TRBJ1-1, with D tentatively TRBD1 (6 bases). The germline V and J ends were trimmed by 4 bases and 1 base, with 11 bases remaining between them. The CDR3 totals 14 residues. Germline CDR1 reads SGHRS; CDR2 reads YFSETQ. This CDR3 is CASSRGQQNTEAFF. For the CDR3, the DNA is TGCGCCAGCAGCCGAGGACAGCAGAACACTGAAGCTTTCTTT.

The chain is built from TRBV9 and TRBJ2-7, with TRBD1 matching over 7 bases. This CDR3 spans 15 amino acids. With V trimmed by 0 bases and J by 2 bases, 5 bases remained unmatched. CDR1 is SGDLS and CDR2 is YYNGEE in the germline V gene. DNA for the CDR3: TGTGCCAGCAGCGTAGGGGACAGTAGGGCCTACGAGCAGTACTTC. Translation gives CASSVGDSRAYEQYF.

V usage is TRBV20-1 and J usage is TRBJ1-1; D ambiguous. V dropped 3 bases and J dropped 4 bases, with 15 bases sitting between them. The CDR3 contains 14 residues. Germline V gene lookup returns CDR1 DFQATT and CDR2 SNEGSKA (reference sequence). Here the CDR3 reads CSASLRFRGTEAFF. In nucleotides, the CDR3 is TGCAGTGCTAGTTTGCGTTTTCGGGGCACTGAAGCTTTCTTT.

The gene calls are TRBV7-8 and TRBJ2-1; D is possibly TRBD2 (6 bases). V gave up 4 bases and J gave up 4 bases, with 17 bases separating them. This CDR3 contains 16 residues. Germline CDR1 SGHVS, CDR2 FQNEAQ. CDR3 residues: CASSSVGGSSYNEQFF. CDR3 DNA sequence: TGTGCCAGCAGCTCAGTTGGGGGGAGTAGTTACAATGAGCAGTTCTTC.

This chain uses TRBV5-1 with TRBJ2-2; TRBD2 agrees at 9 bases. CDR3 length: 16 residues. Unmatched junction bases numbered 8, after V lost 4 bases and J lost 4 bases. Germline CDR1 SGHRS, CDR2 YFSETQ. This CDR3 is CASSPGGGRATGELFF. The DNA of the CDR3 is TGCGCCAGCAGCCCGGGTGGCGGGAGGGCCACCGGGGAGCTGTTTTTT.

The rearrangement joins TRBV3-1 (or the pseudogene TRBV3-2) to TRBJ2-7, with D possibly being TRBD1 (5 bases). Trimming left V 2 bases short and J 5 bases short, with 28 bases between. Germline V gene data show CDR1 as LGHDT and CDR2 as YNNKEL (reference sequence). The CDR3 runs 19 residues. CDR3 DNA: TGTGCCAGCAGCCAACGATTTCTTGTAGTTCCTTTTAGGGGAAACGAGCAGTACTTC. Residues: CASSQRFLVVPFRGNEQYF.

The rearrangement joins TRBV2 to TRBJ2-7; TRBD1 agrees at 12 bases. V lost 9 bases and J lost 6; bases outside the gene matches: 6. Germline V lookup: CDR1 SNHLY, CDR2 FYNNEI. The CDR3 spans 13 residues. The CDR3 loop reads CASMQGQGAEQYF. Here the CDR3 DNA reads TGTGCCAGTATGCAGGGACAGGGGGCCGAGCAGTACTTC.

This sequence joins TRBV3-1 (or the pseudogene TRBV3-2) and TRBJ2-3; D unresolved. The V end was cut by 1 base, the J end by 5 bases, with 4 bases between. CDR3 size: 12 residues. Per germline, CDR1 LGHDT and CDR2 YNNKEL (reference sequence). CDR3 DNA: TGTGCCAGCAGCCAAGTGAGAGATACGCAGTATTTT. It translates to CASSQVRDTQYF.

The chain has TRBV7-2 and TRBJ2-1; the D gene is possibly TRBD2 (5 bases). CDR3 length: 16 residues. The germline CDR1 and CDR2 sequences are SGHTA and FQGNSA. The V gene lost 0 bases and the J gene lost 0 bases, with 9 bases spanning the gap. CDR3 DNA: TGTGCCAGCAGCTTAGCGGTGGGGAGCTCCTACAATGAGCAGTTCTTC. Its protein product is CASSLAVGSSYNEQFF.

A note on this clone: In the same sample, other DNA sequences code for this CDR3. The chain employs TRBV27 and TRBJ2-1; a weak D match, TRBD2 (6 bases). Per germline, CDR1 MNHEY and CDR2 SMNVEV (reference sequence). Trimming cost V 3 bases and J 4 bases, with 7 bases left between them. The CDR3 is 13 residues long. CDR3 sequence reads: CASSLGLYNEQFF. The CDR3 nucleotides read TGTGCCAGCAGTTTGGGACTTTACAATGAGCAGTTCTTC.

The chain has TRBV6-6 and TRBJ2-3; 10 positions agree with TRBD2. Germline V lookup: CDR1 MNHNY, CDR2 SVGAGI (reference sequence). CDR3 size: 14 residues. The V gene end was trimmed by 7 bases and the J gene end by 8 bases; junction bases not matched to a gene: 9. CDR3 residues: CASTVAGGGSTQYF. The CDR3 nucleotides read TGTGCCAGCACCGTAGCGGGGGGTGGCAGTACGCAGTATTTT.

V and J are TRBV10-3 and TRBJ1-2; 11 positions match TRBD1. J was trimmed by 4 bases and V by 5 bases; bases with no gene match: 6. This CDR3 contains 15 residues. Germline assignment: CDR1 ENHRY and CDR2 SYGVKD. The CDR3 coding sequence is TGTGCCATCAGTCCCGGGACAGGGGGGACCTATGGCTACACCTTC. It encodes CAISPGTGGTYGYTF.

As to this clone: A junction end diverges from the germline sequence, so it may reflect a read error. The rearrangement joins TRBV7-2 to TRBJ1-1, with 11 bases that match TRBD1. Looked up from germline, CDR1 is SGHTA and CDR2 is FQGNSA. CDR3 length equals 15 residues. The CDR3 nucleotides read TGTGCCAGCAGCTTAGCCCTCTCCGGGACAGGGGGTCCCGACTTT. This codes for CASSLALSGTGGPDF.